This T cell receptor beta chain came from a study of blood T cell repertoires in COVID-19. The J segment lost 10 bases and the V segment lost 4 bases, leaving 19 bases of the junction unmatched. Germline CDR1 MGHRA, CDR2 YSYEKL. The CDR3 is 17 residues long. This clone was counted a single time. Data came from immunoSEQ multiplex PCR; TCRdb stores just in-frame clones and leaves some out. The sample yields approximately 250,000 clones, roughly 88% seen once. The sequence was collected from a woman aged 40 to 50 with acute COVID-19. Sequences were obtained from PBMCs or T cells enriched from blood (not recorded which). This chain joins TRBV4-1 and TRBJ2-1; 7 bases map to TRBD2. The CDR3 nucleotides are TGCGCCAGCAGCCCGCGGGGGAGAAGCCCGGGGTACACGGAGCAGTTCTTC. This translates into CASSPRGRSPGYTEQFF.